These 3 T cell receptor beta chains originate from one sample sequenced in a study of T cell clonality in common variable immunodeficiency. TCRdb's copy holds only in-frame clones and misses some; the assay was immunoSEQ multiplex PCR. The sample contains some 44,000 clones, none occurring once; 8.5% to 12% lies in the top ten. The source material was peripheral blood mononuclear cells. Source of these receptors: a person aged 18 to 75 in good health.

This clone was seen repeatedly, ten times or more. CDR3: CSATGTGAPSGYGYTF. CDR3 DNA, as far as it was read: TGCAGTGCTACGGGGACAGGGGCCCCATCAGGATACGGC. V is TRBV20-1 and J is TRBJ1-2, with 10 bases identical to TRBD1. The read terminates 3 residues ahead of where the CDR3 ends, so the germline J gene completes it. The CDR3 is made up of 16 amino acids. Germline-derived CDR1 and CDR2 are DFQATT and SNEGSKA (reference sequence).

This clone was counted ten times or more. The DNA ends 3 residues before the CDR3 does, and the rest of the CDR3 is filled in from the germline J gene. The rearrangement uses TRBV2 and TRBJ1-1; D perhaps matches TRBD1 (5 bases). From germline, CDR1 is SNHLY and CDR2 FYNNEI. V lost 5 bases and J lost 2, with 18 bases in between. There are 16 residues in the CDR3. The chain's CDR3 is CASSLRAGLPNTEAFF. The covered CDR3 bases are TGTGCCAGCAGTCTACGGGCAGGGCTCCCCAACACTGAA.

This clone was picked up many times. The read comes to an end 3 residues before the CDR3 does, leaving the germline J gene to fill in the end. This sequence joins TRBV7-3 and TRBJ2-2; D ambiguous. This CDR3 is built from 16 residues. Germline V gene sequence: CDR1 SGHTA, CDR2 FQGTGA. V lost 0 bases, J lost 0 bases, and 8 bases lay in between. The chain's CDR3 is CASSLTVPANTGELFF. The CDR3 bases that were read are TGTGCCAGCAGCTTAACCGTCCCCGCGAACACCGGGGAG.